These 20 T cell receptor beta chains came from one sample sequenced in a study of blood T cell repertoires in COVID-19. Measured with immunoSEQ multiplex PCR; TCRdb has only the in-frame clones, and not every one. Of 130,000 to 150,000 clones in the sample, around nine tenths were seen once. Sequenced input: peripheral blood. These receptors all stem from a woman aged 45-65 years with active or convalescent COVID-19.

In its sample, this clone was seen once. The V gene is TRBV4-1, the J gene TRBJ1-4; D unresolved. The CDR3 spans 13 residues. Germline-derived CDR1 and CDR2 are MGHRA and YSYEKL. The V gene lost 4 bases and the J gene lost 3 bases, with 6 bases spanning the gap. CDR3 DNA: TGCGCCAGCAGCCTGGCAGCTAATGAAAAACTGTTTTTT. It is translated as CASSLAANEKLFF.

DNA for the CDR3: TGCAGCGTTGAAGATCTGGGGACTGGGTTCGACTATGGCTACACCTTC. Translated, it gives CSVEDLGTGFDYGYTF. V is TRBV29-1 and J is TRBJ1-2, with D maybe TRBD1 (5 bases). From germline, CDR1 is SQVTM and CDR2 ANQGSEA. V was shortened by 0 bases and J by 3 bases, with 17 bases between the two germline ends. The CDR3 is 16 residues long.

The chain is built from TRBV27 and TRBJ2-1; possible D gene TRBD2, 7 bases. CDR1 is MNHEY, CDR2 SMNVEV, per germline (reference sequence). V dropped 8 bases and J dropped 5 bases, with 28 bases sitting between them. The length of the CDR3 is 18 residues. The CDR3 here is CASYSIGGDHTPDNEQFF. In nucleotides, the CDR3 is TGTGCCAGCTACTCTATAGGGGGGGATCATACCCCGGACAATGAGCAGTTCTTC.

This clone was recorded a few times. This sequence joins TRBV2 and TRBJ2-7; 10 bases are a match to TRBD1. The CDR3 is made up of 17 amino acids. Trimming at V came to 3 bases and at J to 5 bases, leaving 13 bases not matched to a gene. The germline gives CDR1 SNHLY, CDR2 FYNNEI. This CDR3 is CASSDIFTRDRGDEQYF. DNA of the CDR3: TGTGCCAGCAGTGATATCTTCACCCGGGACAGGGGTGACGAGCAGTACTTC.

The V and J genes are TRBV19 and TRBJ2-1, with 8 bases matching TRBD2. CDR3 length: 17 residues. CDR1 is LNHDA and CDR2 is SQIVND in the germline V gene (reference sequence). J gave up 2 bases and V 4 bases, and 10 bases lay outside the gene matches. The CDR3 nucleotides are TGTGCCAGTAGTACCGGCGGACTAGCACTAGCCTACAATGAGCAGTTCTTC. Translated, it gives CASSTGGLALAYNEQFF.

This rearrangement joins TRBV28 to TRBJ2-7, with 12 positions matching TRBD1. The CDR3 spans 15 residues. CDR1 and CDR2 from the germline V gene are MDHEN and SYDVKM. V lost 6 bases to trimming and J lost 7 bases; unmatched junction nucleotides: 10. The CDR3 DNA follows: TGTGCCAGCAGGCGACTGGGACAGGGGGCGAGGGAGCAGTACTTC. Translated: CASRRLGQGAREQYF. The entire variable domain, with the rest obtained from reference TRBV28 and TRBJ2-7, is as follows: DVKVTQSSRYLVKRTGEKVFLECVQDMDHENMFWYRQDPGLGLRLIYFSYDVKMKEKGDIPEGYSVSREKKERFSLILESASTNQTSMYLCASRRLGQGAREQYFGPGTRLTVT.

The chain combines TRBV7-2 with TRBJ2-1; TRBD2 agrees at 12 bases. Germline V gene lookup returns CDR1 SGHTA and CDR2 FQGNSA. The CDR3 is 17 amino acids. With V trimmed by 4 bases and J by 9 bases, 13 bases remained unmatched. CDR3 in DNA: TGTGCCAGCAGCTCGTGGACTAGCGGGATAAGGTTGCCTGAGCAGTTCTTC. It yields the protein CASSSWTSGIRLPEQFF.

This clone was counted once. This chain joins TRBV7-9 and TRBJ1-2; TRBD1 agrees at 7 bases. From germline, CDR1 is SEHNR and CDR2 FQNEAQ (reference sequence). V gave up 3 bases and J gave up 8 bases; unmatched junction bases: 9. The CDR3 is 14 residues long. This CDR3 is CASSFPGQRGGYTF. The CDR3 region has the DNA TGTGCCAGCAGCTTCCCGGGACAGCGAGGGGGCTACACCTTC.

This clone was found once. Written as DNA, the CDR3 is TGTGCCAGCAGCTCTTTCCGGGGGGGCACAGATACGCAGTATTTT. It codes for CASSSFRGGTDTQYF. The V call is TRBV11-1, the J call TRBJ2-3; 7 positions match TRBD2. CDR1 is SGHAT, CDR2 FQDESV, per germline (reference sequence). The CDR3 spans 15 residues. V shed 4 bases and J 1 base; nucleotides not matched to a gene: 5.

The chain carries TRBV19 and TRBJ2-2; unclear D gene. The CDR3 spans 14 residues. The germline V and J ends were trimmed by 2 bases and 4 bases, with 8 bases remaining between them. Looked up from germline, CDR1 is LNHDA and CDR2 is SQIVND (reference sequence). CDR3 nucleotides: TGTGCCAGTAGTATAAGGCCGGGCACCGGGGAGCTGTTTTTT. Translated, it gives CASSIRPGTGELFF.

Points on this clone: This CDR3 is also generated by other DNA sequences in the sample. Here the CDR3 reads CASSLGTGSNQPQHF. As DNA, the CDR3 is TGTGCCAGCAGTTTAGGGACAGGTTCCAATCAGCCCCAGCATTTT. The chain links TRBV27 to TRBJ1-5, with 8 bases that match TRBD1. CDR1 MNHEY and CDR2 SMNVEV come from the germline V gene (reference sequence). The CDR3 is made up of 15 amino acids. V lost 2 bases and J lost 3; bases outside the gene matches: 3.

The V call is TRBV9, the J call TRBJ1-1, with D possibly matching TRBD1 (6 bases). CDR1 and CDR2 (germline): SGDLS, YYNGEE. The CDR3 spans 14 residues. Trimming cost V 3 bases and J 4 bases, with 13 bases left between them. CDR3 in DNA: TGTGCCAGCAGCGGGGGGGGCCGCGCCACTGAAGCTTTCTTT. It yields the protein CASSGGGRATEAFF.

In regard to this clone: Other DNA sequences in this specimen translate into the identical CDR3. The V gene is TRBV19, the J gene TRBJ1-1; maybe TRBD1 (5 bases). The CDR3 contains 13 residues. V was shortened by 4 bases and J by 1 base, with 7 bases between the two germline ends. CDR1 LNHDA and CDR2 SQIVND come from the germline V gene (reference sequence). CDR3 bases: TGTGCCAGTAGTAGGAGGGGGAACACTGAAGCTTTCTTT. Protein product: CASSRRGNTEAFF.

The V call is TRBV6-2 or TRBV6-3, the J call TRBJ1-2, with TRBD1 matching 7 bases. Per the germline V gene, CDR1 is MNHEY and CDR2 is SVGEGT. With 2 bases clipped from V and 5 bases from J, the junction kept 11 bases outside the gene matches. This CDR3 is 16 amino acids long. The CDR3 sequence: CASSYPARTGSYGYTF. DNA for the CDR3: TGTGCCAGCAGTTACCCCGCCCGGACAGGTTCTTATGGCTACACCTTC.

DNA for the CDR3: TGTGCCAGCAGCCCCAGTCCAAATCCCAGGGGCAATGAGCAGTTCTTC. Amino acid sequence: CASSPSPNPRGNEQFF. The chain couples TRBV7-3 to TRBJ2-1; tentative D call: TRBD1 (6 bases). The CDR3 contains 16 residues. Germline CDR1 is SGHTA and CDR2 is FQGTGA. Trimming shortened V by 5 bases and J by 6 bases, and 20 bases separated the two germline ends.

The chain is built from TRBV30 and TRBJ1-5; D possibly corresponds to TRBD1 (5 bases). The V end was cut by 2 bases, the J end by 5 bases, with 10 bases between. CDR3 length equals 13 residues. CDR1 and CDR2 from the germline V gene are GTSNPN and SVGIG (reference sequence). Written as DNA, the CDR3 is TGTGCCTGGAGTAAGGGGACTTATCAGCCCCAGCATTTT. Its protein is CAWSKGTYQPQHF.

In DNA, the CDR3 is TGTGCCAGCTCACCAGCCCCCCCCACCGGAGAAGAGACCCAGTACTTC. It codes for CASSPAPPTGEETQYF. This chain uses TRBV18 with TRBJ2-5; D is ambiguous. Germline CDR1 reads KGHSH; CDR2 reads LQKENI. Trimming took off 2 bases at V and 3 bases at J, with 16 bases between the two ends. The CDR3 covers 16 residues. Based on the CDR3 plus reference TRBV18 and TRBJ2-5, the full variable domain is NAGVMQNPRHLVRRRGQEARLRCSPMKGHSHVYWYRQLPEEGLKFMVYLQKENIIDESGMPKERFSAEFPKEGPSILRIQQVVRGDSAAYFCASSPAPPTGEETQYFGPGTRLLVL.

The rearrangement joins TRBV5-4 to TRBJ2-7; possibly TRBD2 for D (5 bases). The germline V gene has CDR1 SGHNT and CDR2 YYREEE (reference sequence). This CDR3 contains 17 residues. Trimming stripped 0 bases from V and 3 bases from J, with 19 bases between. CDR3 amino acids: CASSLGGSGSFLYEQYF. The CDR3 DNA is TGTGCCAGCAGCTTGGGTGGAAGCGGATCCTTTCTCTACGAGCAGTACTTC.

V and J are TRBV5-1 and TRBJ2-5, with 9 bases identical to TRBD1. CDR3 length: 16 residues. V gave up 0 bases and J gave up 4 bases; unmatched junction bases: 7. Germline CDR1 reads SGHRS; CDR2 reads YFSETQ. The CDR3 DNA reads as TGCGCCAGCAGCTTGGGGGACAGGGTGGCCGCAGAGACCCAGTACTTC. This sequence encodes CASSLGDRVAAETQYF.

The CDR3 region has the DNA TGCAGTGCTAGTGCCCCAGACGGGAGTATTTCCTACGAGCAGTACTTC. This sequence encodes CSASAPDGSISYEQYF. The chain joins TRBV20-1 to TRBJ2-7; tentatively, D is TRBD2 (6 bases). Deletions cut 3 bases from V and 1 base from J, with 19 bases between. Germline CDR1 and CDR2: DFQATT and SNEGSKA (reference sequence). The CDR3 runs to 16 residues.